The 5 T cell receptor beta chains given below trace back to one sample, sequenced in a study of CD8+ T cells in alopecia areata (dated by TCRdb to the late 2010s). Read against the paper, the sample's time point label means: baseline before oral tofacitinib. Receptors were amplified or captured by the immunoSEQ multiplex PCR assay. RNA was extracted from all samples and reverse transcribed into cDNA as template for TCR sequencing. This is the immuneACCESS table as TCRdb keeps it, with only in-frame sequences that have V and J called. A part of the clones is gone; compared with another copy, unresolved V genes explain less than half, and the rest is unexplained. The sample yields about 190,000 clones; just under 60% were counted once. Roughly 14% of the sample rests with the top ten. The sample in question was CD4+ T cells sorted from blood, obtained at week 0. All receptors derive from a human donor with alopecia areata.

A few counts support this clone. The J gene is TRBJ2-5, the V gene TRBV29-1, with D maybe TRBD1 (6 bases). The germline CDR1 and CDR2 sequences are SQVTM and ANQGSEA. The V end was cut by 8 bases, the J end by 4 bases, with 14 bases between. The CDR3 consists of 12 residues. This CDR3 is CSSYRAGETQYF. For the CDR3, the DNA is TGCAGCTCCTACAGGGCCGGAGAGACCCAGTACTTC.

The chain carries TRBV19 and TRBJ1-2; 8 bases align to TRBD1. J was trimmed by 0 bases and V by 5 bases; bases with no gene match: 2. Germline loops: CDR1 LNHDA, CDR2 SQIVND (reference sequence). The CDR3 has 14 amino acids. CDR3 DNA sequence: TGTGCCAGTAGTCCACAGGGGGCTAACTATGGCTACACCTTC. It is translated as CASSPQGANYGYTF. The full variable domain, in which reference TRBV19 and TRBJ1-2 provide the parts outside the CDR3, is DGGITQSPKYLFRKEGQNVTLSCEQNLNHDAMYWYRQDPGQGLRLIYYSQIVNDFQKGDIAEGYSVSREKKESFPLTVTSAQKNPTAFYLCASSPQGANYGYTFGSGTRLTVV.

The rearrangement links TRBV9 to TRBJ2-1, with 8 bases fitting TRBD2. V trimming: 4 bases; J trimming: 2 bases; junction bases outside the gene matches: 8. Germline CDR1 is SGDLS and CDR2 is YYNGEE. CDR3 length equals 16 residues. CDR3 residues: CASSPGGGSTYNEQFF. CDR3 nucleotide sequence: TGTGCCAGCAGCCCCGGGGGGGGTAGTACCTACAATGAGCAGTTCTTC.

The chain recombines TRBV5-1 with TRBJ2-7; perhaps TRBD1 as D (7 bases). Germline V CDR1 and CDR2: SGHRS, YFSETQ. The CDR3 covers 15 residues. The ends were cut back, 4 bases at V and 5 bases at J, with 19 bases in the middle. The DNA for the CDR3 is TGCGCCAGCAGCGGAGGGACAGCAGGTTTCGACGAGCAGTACTTC. Its protein product is CASSGGTAGFDEQYF.

This sequence joins TRBV7-2 and TRBJ2-1, with a possible D match to TRBD2 (6 bases). This CDR3 comprises 16 residues. Trimming shortened V by 1 base and J by 5 bases, and 15 bases separated the two germline ends. CDR1 and CDR2 (germline): SGHTA, FQGNSA. CDR3 loop: CASSLGPGRGDNEQFF. The DNA of the CDR3 is TGTGCCAGCAGCTTAGGGCCTGGGCGGGGAGACAATGAGCAGTTCTTC.